This entry features one TCR beta chain sequence. Data came from immunoSEQ multiplex PCR; TCRdb stores just in-frame clones and leaves some out. The sample consists of tens of thousands of clones, less than 95% of them appearing once. The CDR3 consists of 15 residues. Trimming stripped 0 bases from V and 3 bases from J, with 10 bases between. Per the germline V gene, CDR1 is SGHDT and CDR2 is YYEEEE. The data belong to a study of OX40 agonist ivuxolimab in advanced cancers. This sequence was found in an adult with an advanced solid tumor such as melanoma, head and neck, liver or kidney cancer. The chain combines TRBV5-6 with TRBJ1-3, with unresolved D. The specimen was CD4+ or CD8+ T cells sorted from blood, collected in a trial of the OX40 agonist ivuxolimab. The CDR3 nucleotides read TGTGCCAGCAGCTTGGCGAAAGGTGATGGAAACACCATATATTTT. Its translation: CASSLAKGDGNTIYF.